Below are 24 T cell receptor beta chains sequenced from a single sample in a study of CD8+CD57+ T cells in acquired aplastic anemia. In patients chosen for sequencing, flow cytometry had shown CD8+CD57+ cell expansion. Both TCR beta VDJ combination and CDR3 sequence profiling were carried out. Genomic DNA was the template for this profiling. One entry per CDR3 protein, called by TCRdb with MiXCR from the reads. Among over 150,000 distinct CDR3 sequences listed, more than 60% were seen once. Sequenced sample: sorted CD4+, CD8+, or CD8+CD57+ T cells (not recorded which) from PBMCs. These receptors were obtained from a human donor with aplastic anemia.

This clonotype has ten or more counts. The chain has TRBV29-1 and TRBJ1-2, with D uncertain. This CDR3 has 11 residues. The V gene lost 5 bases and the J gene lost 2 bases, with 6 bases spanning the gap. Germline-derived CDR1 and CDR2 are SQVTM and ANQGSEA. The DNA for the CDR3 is TGCAGCGTTCACAGCAACTATGGCTACACCTTC. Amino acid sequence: CSVHSNYGYTF. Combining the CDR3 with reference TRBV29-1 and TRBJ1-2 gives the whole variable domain SAVISQKPSRDICQRGTSLTIQCQVDSQVTMMFWYRQQPGQSLTLIATANQGSEATYESGFVIDKFPISRPNLTFSTLTVSNMSPEDSSIYLCSVHSNYGYTFGSGTRLTVV.

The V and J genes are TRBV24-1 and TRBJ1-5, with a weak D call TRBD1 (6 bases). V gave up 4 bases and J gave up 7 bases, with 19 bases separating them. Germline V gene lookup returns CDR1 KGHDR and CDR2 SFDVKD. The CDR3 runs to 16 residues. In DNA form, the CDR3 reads TGTGCCACCAGTGACGCTAACCTCGGGGGGGCGCAGCCCCAGCATTTT. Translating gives CATSDANLGGAQPQHF.

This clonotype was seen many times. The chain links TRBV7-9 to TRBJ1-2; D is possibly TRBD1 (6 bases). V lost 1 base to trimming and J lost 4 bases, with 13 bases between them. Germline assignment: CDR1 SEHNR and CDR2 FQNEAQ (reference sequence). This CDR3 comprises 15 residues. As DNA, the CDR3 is TGTGCCAGCAGCTTAGGACAGGCAATGGGCTATGGCTACACCTTC. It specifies CASSLGQAMGYGYTF.

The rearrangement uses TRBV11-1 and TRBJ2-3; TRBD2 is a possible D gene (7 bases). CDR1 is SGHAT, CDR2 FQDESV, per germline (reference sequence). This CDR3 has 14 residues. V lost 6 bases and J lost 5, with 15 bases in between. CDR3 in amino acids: CASRWRGQIDTQYF. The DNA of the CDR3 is TGTGCCAGCAGATGGCGGGGGCAAATAGATACGCAGTATTTT.

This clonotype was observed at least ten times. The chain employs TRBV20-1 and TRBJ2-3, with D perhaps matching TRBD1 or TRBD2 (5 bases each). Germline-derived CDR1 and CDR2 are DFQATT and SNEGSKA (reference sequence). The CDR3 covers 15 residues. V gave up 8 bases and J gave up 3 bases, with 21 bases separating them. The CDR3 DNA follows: TGCAGTTATGTACCCCGGGACGCTCTAACAGATACGCAGTATTTT. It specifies CSYVPRDALTDTQYF.

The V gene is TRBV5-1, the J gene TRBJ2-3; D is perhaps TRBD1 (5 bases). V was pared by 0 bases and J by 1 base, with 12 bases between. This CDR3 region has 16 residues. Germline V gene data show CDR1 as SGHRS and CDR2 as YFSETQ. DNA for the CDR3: TGCGCCAGCAGCTTGGAGGGGATCCTTCGCACAGATACGCAGTATTTT. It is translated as CASSLEGILRTDTQYF. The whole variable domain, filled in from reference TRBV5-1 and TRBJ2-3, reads KAGVTQTPRYLIKTRGQQVTLSCSPISGHRSVSWYQQTPGQGLQFLFEYFSETQRNKGNFPGRFSGRQFSNSRSEMNVSTLELGDSALYLCASSLEGILRTDTQYFGPGTRLTVL.

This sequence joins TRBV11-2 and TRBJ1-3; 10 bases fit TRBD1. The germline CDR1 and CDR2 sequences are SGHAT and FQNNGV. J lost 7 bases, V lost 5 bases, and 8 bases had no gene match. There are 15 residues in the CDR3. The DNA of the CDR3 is TGTGCCAGCAGCCTAGGGACAGGGGAGTCGAACACCATATATTTT. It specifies CASSLGTGESNTIYF. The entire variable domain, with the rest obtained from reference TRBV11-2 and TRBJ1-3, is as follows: EAGVAQSPRYKIIEKRQSVAFWCNPISGHATLYWYQQILGQGPKLLIQFQNNGVVDDSQLPKDRFSAERLKGVDSTLKIQPAKLEDSAVYLCASSLGTGESNTIYFGEGSWLTVV.

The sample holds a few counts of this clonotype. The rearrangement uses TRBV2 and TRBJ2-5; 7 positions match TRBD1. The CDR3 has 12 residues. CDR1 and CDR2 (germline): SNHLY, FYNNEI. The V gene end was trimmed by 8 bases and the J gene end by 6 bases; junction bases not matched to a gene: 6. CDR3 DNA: TGTGCCAGCGTCCAGGGGGTAAAGACCCAGTACTTC. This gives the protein CASVQGVKTQYF.

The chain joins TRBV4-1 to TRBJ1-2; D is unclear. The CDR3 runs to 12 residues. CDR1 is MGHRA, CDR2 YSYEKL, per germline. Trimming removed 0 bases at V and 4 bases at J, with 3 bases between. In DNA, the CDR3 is TGCGCCAGCAGCCAAGAATCCTATGGCTACACCTTC. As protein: CASSQESYGYTF.

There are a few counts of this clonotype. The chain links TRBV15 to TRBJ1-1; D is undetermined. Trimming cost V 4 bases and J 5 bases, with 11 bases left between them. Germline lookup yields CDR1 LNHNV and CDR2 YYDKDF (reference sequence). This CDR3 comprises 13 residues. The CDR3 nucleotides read TGTGCCACCAGCAATCACGGGGAGACTGAAGCTTTCTTT. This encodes CATSNHGETEAFF. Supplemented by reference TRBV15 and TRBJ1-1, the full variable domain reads DAMVIQNPRYQVTQFGKPVTLSCSQTLNHNVMYWYQQKSSQAPKLLFHYYDKDFNNEADTPDNFQSRRPNTSFCFLDIRSPGLGDTAMYLCATSNHGETEAFFGQGTRLTVV.

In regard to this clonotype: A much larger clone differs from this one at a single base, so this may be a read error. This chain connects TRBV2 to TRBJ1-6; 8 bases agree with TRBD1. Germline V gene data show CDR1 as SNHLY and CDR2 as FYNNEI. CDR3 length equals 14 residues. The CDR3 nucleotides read TGTGCCAGCAGATGGACAGGGTCCAATTCACCCTTCCACTTT. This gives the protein CASRWTGSNSPFHF.

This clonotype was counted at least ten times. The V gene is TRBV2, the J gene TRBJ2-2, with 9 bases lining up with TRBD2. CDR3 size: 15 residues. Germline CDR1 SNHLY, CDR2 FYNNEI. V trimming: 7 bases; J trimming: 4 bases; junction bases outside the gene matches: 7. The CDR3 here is CASKSGGIVTGELFF. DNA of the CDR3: TGTGCCAGCAAGAGCGGGGGGATAGTCACCGGGGAGCTGTTTTTT.

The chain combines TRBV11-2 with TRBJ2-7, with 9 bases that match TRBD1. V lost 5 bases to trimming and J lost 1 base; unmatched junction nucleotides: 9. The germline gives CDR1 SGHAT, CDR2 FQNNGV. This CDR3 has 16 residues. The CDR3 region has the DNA TGTGCCAGCAGCCCTCAACAGGGGGCCCTTTCCTACGAGCAGTACTTC. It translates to CASSPQQGALSYEQYF.

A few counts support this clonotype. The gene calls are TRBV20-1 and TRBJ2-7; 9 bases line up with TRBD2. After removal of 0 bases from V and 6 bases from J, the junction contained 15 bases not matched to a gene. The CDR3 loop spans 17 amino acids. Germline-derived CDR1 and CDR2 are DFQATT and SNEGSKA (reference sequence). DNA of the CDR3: TGCAGTGCTAGAGATCTCGAGAATAGCGGGAGCCCTCTCGAGCAGTACTTC. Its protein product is CSARDLENSGSPLEQYF.

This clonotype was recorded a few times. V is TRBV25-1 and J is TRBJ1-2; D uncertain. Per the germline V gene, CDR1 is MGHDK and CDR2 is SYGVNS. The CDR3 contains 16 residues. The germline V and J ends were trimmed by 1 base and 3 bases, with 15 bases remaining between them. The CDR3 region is CASSELGSPDDYGYTF. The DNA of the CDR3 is TGTGCCAGCAGTGAATTAGGCAGCCCGGACGACTATGGCTACACCTTC.

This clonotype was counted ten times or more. The chain's CDR3 is CASSLSLSTDTQYF. For the CDR3, the DNA is TGTGCCAGCAGCCTCTCCTTGAGCACAGATACGCAGTATTTT. This sequence joins TRBV4-2 and TRBJ2-3; D remains ambiguous. Between the trimmed V and J ends, which lost 4 bases and 0 bases, there was a span of 8 bases. The CDR3 covers 14 residues. Germline V gene data show CDR1 as LGHNA and CDR2 as YNFKEQ.

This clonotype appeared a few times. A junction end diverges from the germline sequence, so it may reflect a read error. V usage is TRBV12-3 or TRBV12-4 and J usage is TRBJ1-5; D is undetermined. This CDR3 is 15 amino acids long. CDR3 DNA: TGTGCCAGCAGTTCCAATCCGGGAAGCAATCAGCCCCGGCATTTT. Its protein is CASSSNPGSNQPRHF.

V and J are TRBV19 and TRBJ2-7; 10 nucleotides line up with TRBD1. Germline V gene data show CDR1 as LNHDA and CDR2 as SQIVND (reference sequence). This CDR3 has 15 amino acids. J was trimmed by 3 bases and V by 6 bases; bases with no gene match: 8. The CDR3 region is CASSQATGGIYEQYF. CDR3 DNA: TGTGCCAGTAGCCAGGCGACAGGGGGCATCTACGAGCAGTACTTC.

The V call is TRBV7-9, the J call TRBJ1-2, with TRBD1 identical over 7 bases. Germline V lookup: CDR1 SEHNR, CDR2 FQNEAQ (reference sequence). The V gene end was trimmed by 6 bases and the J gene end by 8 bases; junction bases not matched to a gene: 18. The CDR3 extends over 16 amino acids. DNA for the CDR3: TGTGCCAGCAGTCCCGGCGGCCAGGGGGGGTTTGGAGGCTACACCTTC. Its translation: CASSPGGQGGFGGYTF.

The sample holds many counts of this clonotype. CDR3 amino acids: CASSLYWTISAGELFF. DNA for the CDR3: TGTGCCAGCAGTCTATACTGGACAATATCGGCCGGGGAGCTGTTTTTT. The V and J genes are TRBV2 and TRBJ2-2, with D possibly being TRBD1 (5 bases). There are 16 residues in the CDR3. From germline, CDR1 is SNHLY and CDR2 FYNNEI. The V and J ends lost 5 bases and 6 bases respectively, with 19 bases between them.

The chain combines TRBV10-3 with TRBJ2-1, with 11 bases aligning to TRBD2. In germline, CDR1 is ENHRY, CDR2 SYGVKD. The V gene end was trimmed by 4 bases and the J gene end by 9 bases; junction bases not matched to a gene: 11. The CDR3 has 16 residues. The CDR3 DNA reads TGTGCCATCAGTGCGCAATCTAGCGGGAGGCTGGGTGAGCAGTTCTTC. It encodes CAISAQSSGRLGEQFF.

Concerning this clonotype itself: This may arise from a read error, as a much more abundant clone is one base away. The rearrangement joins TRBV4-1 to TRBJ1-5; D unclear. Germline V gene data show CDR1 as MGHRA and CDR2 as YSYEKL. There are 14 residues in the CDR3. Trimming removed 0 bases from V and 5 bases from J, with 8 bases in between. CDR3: CASSQEGSDQPQHF. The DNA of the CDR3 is TGCGCCAGCAGCCAAGAGGGCAGCGATCAGCCCCAGCATTTT.

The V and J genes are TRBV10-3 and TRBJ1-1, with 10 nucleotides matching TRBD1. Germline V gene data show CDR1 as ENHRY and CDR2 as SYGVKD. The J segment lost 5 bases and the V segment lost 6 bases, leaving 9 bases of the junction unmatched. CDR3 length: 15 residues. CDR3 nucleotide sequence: TGTGCCATCAGAGATAGGGACAGGGGTAGGACTGAAGCTTTCTTT. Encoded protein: CAIRDRDRGRTEAFF.

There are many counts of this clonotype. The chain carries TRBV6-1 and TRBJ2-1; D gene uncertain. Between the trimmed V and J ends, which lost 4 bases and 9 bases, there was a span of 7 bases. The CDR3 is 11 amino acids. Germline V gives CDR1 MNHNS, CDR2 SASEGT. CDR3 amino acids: CASSGSVEQFF. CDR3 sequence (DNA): TGTGCCAGCAGTGGATCCGTTGAGCAGTTCTTC.